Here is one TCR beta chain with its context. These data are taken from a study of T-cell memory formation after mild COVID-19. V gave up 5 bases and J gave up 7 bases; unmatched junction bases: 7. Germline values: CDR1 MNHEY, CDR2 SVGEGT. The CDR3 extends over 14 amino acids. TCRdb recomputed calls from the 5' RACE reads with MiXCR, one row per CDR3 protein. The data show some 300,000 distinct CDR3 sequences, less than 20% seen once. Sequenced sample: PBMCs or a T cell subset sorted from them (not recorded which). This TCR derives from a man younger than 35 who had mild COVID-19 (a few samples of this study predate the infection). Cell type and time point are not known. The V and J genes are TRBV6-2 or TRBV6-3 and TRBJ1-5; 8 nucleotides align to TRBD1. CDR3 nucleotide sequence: TGTGCCAGCAGTGTCCCAGGGGGCTGGCAGCCCCAGCATTTT. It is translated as CASSVPGGWQPQHF.